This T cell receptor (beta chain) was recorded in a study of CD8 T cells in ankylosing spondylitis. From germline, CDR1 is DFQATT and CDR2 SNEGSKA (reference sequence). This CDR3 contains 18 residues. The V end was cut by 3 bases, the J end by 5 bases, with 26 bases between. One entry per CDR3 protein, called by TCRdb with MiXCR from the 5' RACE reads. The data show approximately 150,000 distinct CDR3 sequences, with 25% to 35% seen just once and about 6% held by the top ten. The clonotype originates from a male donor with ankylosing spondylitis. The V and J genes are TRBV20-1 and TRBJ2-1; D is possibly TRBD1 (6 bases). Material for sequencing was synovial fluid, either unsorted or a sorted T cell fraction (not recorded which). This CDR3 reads CSARNAEWDKNKNNEQFF. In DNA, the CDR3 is TGCAGTGCTAGGAATGCAGAGTGGGACAAAAATAAGAACAATGAGCAGTTCTTC.